This TCR beta chain derives from a study of identical twins. Only a few counts were recorded for this clonotype. The target antigen is unknown. With V trimmed by 5 bases and J by 7 bases, 19 bases remained unmatched. Germline values: CDR1 SEHNR, CDR2 FQNEAQ (reference sequence). The CDR3 consists of 18 residues. TCRdb re-analysed the 5' RACE reads in MiXCR, keeping a single row per CDR3 protein. The sample contains fewer than 900,000 distinct CDR3 sequences, 21% of which appear only once. The study, taken as a whole, reports: High-abundance cord blood beta clonotypes had fewer insertions; memory repertoires showed none.

This same sample was also part of a study on T cells expressing NK-cell markers. From that paper: One of the eight sequenced donors was seronegative, whereas the other seven were HCMV-seropositive. The HCMV specificity of the expanded NKG2C+ T cell clones stayed unresolved.

The V gene is TRBV7-9, the J gene TRBJ2-5; the match to TRBD2 covers 10 bases. This TCR was recovered from a woman younger than 35 in good health. The sample comprised PBMCs. The CDR3 loop reads CASSNQPAQRGGSGTQYF. CDR3 coding DNA: TGTGCCAGCAGCAACCAACCCGCCCAGCGGGGGGGCAGCGGGACCCAGTACTTC.